The 23 T cell receptor beta chains below come from one sample, sequenced in a study of T-cell reconstitution after alpha-beta-depleted transplantation in children. It was with unique molecular identifiers that the TCRbeta library was prepared. TCRdb processed the PCR reads anew with MiXCR; each CDR3 protein has one entry. The data hold around 110,000 distinct CDR3 sequences, with about a tenth observed a single time. The sequenced sample was PBMCs, obtained before TCRalphabeta/CD19-depleted stem cell transplant. The receptor source for this set is a boy aged 2 to 9 with acute lymphoblastic leukemia, due to receive a stem cell transplant.

The J gene is TRBJ2-1, the V gene TRBV28; TRBD2 aligns across 9 bases. The germline V gene has CDR1 MDHEN and CDR2 SYDVKM. V lost 5 bases, J lost 5 bases, and 7 bases stayed unmatched. This CDR3 has 15 amino acids. The CDR3 DNA is TGTGCCAGCAGTCTCGCGGGAGGGCCCCACAATGAGCAGTTCTTC. Its translation is CASSLAGGPHNEQFF. The full variable domain, in which reference TRBV28 and TRBJ2-1 provide the parts outside the CDR3, is DVKVTQSSRYLVKRTGEKVFLECVQDMDHENMFWYRQDPGLGLRLIYFSYDVKMKEKGDIPEGYSVSREKKERFSLILESASTNQTSMYLCASSLAGGPHNEQFFGPGTRLTVL.

This clonotype has a count of ten or more. The CDR3 DNA follows: TGTGCCAGCAGCTTAGGACTAGCGAGCTCCTACGAGCAGTACTTC. Its translation is CASSLGLASSYEQYF. This rearrangement joins TRBV5-4 to TRBJ2-7; TRBD2 matches at 9 bases. CDR1 SGHNT and CDR2 YYREEE come from the germline V gene (reference sequence). The CDR3 covers 15 residues. V was pared by 2 bases and J by 0 bases, with 3 bases of the junction left unmatched.

This clonotype was seen more than once but under ten times. V usage is TRBV9 and J usage is TRBJ2-3; D call uncertain. Trimming left V 7 bases short and J 6 bases short, with 21 bases between. The V gene's germline CDR1 is SGDLS and CDR2 YYNGEE. The CDR3 contains 15 residues. DNA for the CDR3: TGTGCCAGCGGAGATGGGTCCCCCTATTACGATACGCAGTATTTT. Its protein product is CASGDGSPYYDTQYF.

This clonotype was seen at least ten times. The chain joins TRBV18 to TRBJ2-7, with a tentative D call TRBD1 (5 bases). CDR3 length equals 13 residues. Germline values: CDR1 KGHSH, CDR2 LQKENI. The V end was cut by 3 bases, the J end by 8 bases, with 14 bases between. The CDR3 loop reads CASSPGHPIQQYF. The CDR3, as DNA: TGTGCCAGCTCACCTGGACATCCTATTCAGCAGTACTTC.

The genes are TRBV27 and TRBJ2-7; 10 positions agree with TRBD2. J gave up 2 bases and V 4 bases, and 8 bases lay outside the gene matches. The CDR3 covers 16 residues. Germline CDR1 reads MNHEY; CDR2 reads SMNVEV (reference sequence). The CDR3 sequence is CASSSQREGYPYEQYF. DNA for the CDR3: TGTGCCAGCAGTTCCCAGCGGGAGGGTTACCCCTACGAGCAGTACTTC.

V gene TRBV7-9 combines with J gene TRBJ2-2; D is perhaps TRBD1 or TRBD2 (5 bases each). CDR3 length: 16 amino acids. Trimming cost V 0 bases and J 6 bases, with 14 bases left between them. The germline CDR1 and CDR2 sequences are SEHNR and FQNEAQ (reference sequence). CDR3 nucleotide sequence: TGTGCCAGCAGCTTAGCGGCACGGGGCCCCGCCGGGGAGCTGTTTTTT. Protein product: CASSLAARGPAGELFF.

J is TRBJ2-5 and V is TRBV28, with 9 bases aligning to TRBD1. This CDR3 region has 15 residues. V lost 6 bases and J lost 4; bases outside the gene matches: 9. Germline V CDR1 and CDR2: MDHEN, SYDVKM. The CDR3 nucleotides are TGTGCCAGCAGACCCGACAGGGGGGTAGGAGAGACCCAGTACTTC. Protein product: CASRPDRGVGETQYF.

Comments on this clonotype: This CDR3 is missing its conserved last phenylalanine or tryptophan, likely due to a read error. J is TRBJ1-5 and V is TRBV12-3 or TRBV12-4; a weak D match, TRBD1 (6 bases). CDR3 length: 16 amino acids. Between the trimmed V and J ends, which lost 3 bases and 0 bases, there was a span of 12 bases. This CDR3 reads CASSFLRGVSNQPQHY. The CDR3 bases are TGTGCCAGCAGTTTTCTCAGGGGCGTTAGCAATCAGCCCCAGCATTAT.

Relative to its sample, this clonotype is medium-sized. CDR3 coding DNA: TGTGCCAGCAGTTTAGAAGGGAGGACTAGGGGGACAGATACGCAGTATTTT. Protein product: CASSLEGRTRGTDTQYF. The chain has TRBV12-3 or TRBV12-4 and TRBJ2-3; possible D gene TRBD2, 7 bases. CDR3 length: 17 amino acids. V lost 1 base to trimming and J lost 3 bases, with 17 bases between them.

The chain recombines TRBV4-1 with TRBJ1-5; D remains unclear. The germline CDR1 and CDR2 sequences are MGHRA and YSYEKL. The CDR3 has 15 amino acids. V was trimmed by 1 base and J by 1 base, leaving 8 bases between them. CDR3 coding DNA: TGCGCCAGCAGCCAAGGGTTCGGGAGCAATCAGCCCCAGCATTTT. Translating gives CASSQGFGSNQPQHF.

V and J are TRBV20-1 and TRBJ1-5; no clear D gene. The germline V gene encodes CDR1 DFQATT and CDR2 SNEGSKA (reference sequence). The CDR3 is 16 amino acids. Trimming removed 6 bases at V and 0 bases at J, with 18 bases between. DNA for the CDR3: TGCAGTGCGGATCCTCTCCAGAGAACTAGCAATCAGCCCCAGCATTTT. This codes for CSADPLQRTSNQPQHF.

The gene calls are TRBV10-3 and TRBJ1-2, with 10 nucleotides matching TRBD1. The CDR3 totals 14 residues. From germline, CDR1 is ENHRY and CDR2 SYGVKD. The V segment lost 3 bases and the J segment 4 bases; nucleotides outside the gene matches: 2. CDR3: CAISDWTGGYGYTF. Here the CDR3 DNA reads TGTGCCATCAGTGACTGGACAGGGGGCTATGGCTACACCTTC.

This clonotype was detected ten times or more. The V and J genes are TRBV27 and TRBJ2-1; D remains unclear. The CDR3 contains 17 residues. The V end lost 5 bases, the J end lost 0 bases, and 17 bases lay between the germline ends. Germline loops: CDR1 MNHEY, CDR2 SMNVEV (reference sequence). The CDR3 loop reads CASSPLRVGPSYNEQFF. The CDR3 nucleotides read TGTGCCAGCAGTCCCCTTCGTGTTGGGCCCTCCTACAATGAGCAGTTCTTC.

This clonotype occurred a few times. The CDR3 spells CASSLASGGIAEAFF. Written as DNA, the CDR3 is TGCGCCAGCAGCTTGGCCTCAGGGGGCATCGCTGAAGCTTTCTTT. The chain joins TRBV5-1 to TRBJ1-1; 8 bases fit TRBD1. This CDR3 has 15 amino acids. Germline CDR1 reads SGHRS; CDR2 reads YFSETQ. V dropped 0 bases and J dropped 6; count of bases not matched to a gene: 7. Together with reference TRBV5-1 and TRBJ1-1, the CDR3 gives the full variable domain: KAGVTQTPRYLIKTRGQQVTLSCSPISGHRSVSWYQQTPGQGLQFLFEYFSETQRNKGNFPGRFSGRQFSNSRSEMNVSTLELGDSALYLCASSLASGGIAEAFFGQGTRLTVV.

The chain carries TRBV29-1 and TRBJ2-5, with D possibly being TRBD1 or TRBD2 (6 bases each). CDR3 length: 16 residues. V shed 6 bases and J shed 5 bases, with 25 bases lying between them. CDR1 and CDR2 (germline): SQVTM, ANQGSEA. CDR3 in amino acids: CSVRGRGRPGMETQYF. The CDR3 nucleotides read TGCAGCGTGAGGGGGAGAGGGAGGCCGGGGATGGAGACCCAGTACTTC.

This clonotype was counted between two and nine times. The chain has TRBV5-4 and TRBJ2-1; D is unresolved. The CDR3 runs 13 residues. V lost 4 bases, J lost 10 bases, and 15 bases lay in between. Looked up from germline, CDR1 is SGHNT and CDR2 is YYREEE (reference sequence). CDR3 in DNA: TGTGCCAGCAGCCCCAAAGAAGCTCGGGAGCAGTTCTTC. Its protein is CASSPKEAREQFF.

The chain joins TRBV7-9 to TRBJ2-3; 9 bases fit TRBD2. V was clipped by 4 bases and J by 5 bases; unmatched bases: 13. Germline values: CDR1 SEHNR, CDR2 FQNEAQ (reference sequence). This CDR3 contains 17 residues. For the CDR3, the DNA is TGTGCCAGCAGCTCCTTTGGGGGGCGGGAGGGCCTAGATACGCAGTATTTT. Encoded protein: CASSSFGGREGLDTQYF. The full variable domain, completed using reference TRBV7-9 and TRBJ2-3, is DTGVSQNPRHKITKRGQNVTFRCDPISEHNRLYWYRQTLGQGPEFLTYFQNEAQLEKSRLLSDRFSAERPKGSFSTLEIQRTEQGDSAMYLCASSSFGGREGLDTQYFGPGTRLTVL.

The V and J genes are TRBV5-1 and TRBJ2-2, with 8 bases aligning to TRBD2. The CDR3 is 19 amino acids. With V trimmed by 2 bases and J by 4 bases, 16 bases remained unmatched. CDR1 is SGHRS and CDR2 is YFSETQ in the germline V gene. The CDR3 nucleotides read TGCGCCAGCAGCTTCTCCCCCGTCGTCAGCGGGAGTGGCACCGGGGAGCTGTTTTTT. Translating gives CASSFSPVVSGSGTGELFF. Full variable domain (missing parts from reference TRBV5-1 and TRBJ2-2): KAGVTQTPRYLIKTRGQQVTLSCSPISGHRSVSWYQQTPGQGLQFLFEYFSETQRNKGNFPGRFSGRQFSNSRSEMNVSTLELGDSALYLCASSFSPVVSGSGTGELFFGEGSRLTVL.

This clonotype was seen only a few times. The chain employs TRBV27 and TRBJ1-1, with D perhaps matching TRBD1 (5 bases). CDR3 size: 13 residues. Trimming removed 3 bases at V and 4 bases at J, with 9 bases between. Germline CDR1 MNHEY, CDR2 SMNVEV (reference sequence). The CDR3 DNA reads TGTGCCAGCAGTTTCTCTGGGGGCACTGAAGCTTTCTTT. Its translation is CASSFSGGTEAFF.

This clonotype has ten or more counts. The chain combines TRBV11-2 with TRBJ2-5; no definite D call. Trimming removed 4 bases from V and 4 bases from J, with 13 bases in between. CDR3 length equals 14 residues. Germline CDR1 reads SGHAT; CDR2 reads FQNNGV. CDR3 coding DNA: TGTGCCAGCAGCTCGTCTAGGGCGAGAGAGACCCAGTACTTC. This codes for CASSSSRARETQYF.

This clonotype came up a few times. The chain uses TRBV5-1 and TRBJ2-3; a weak D match, TRBD1 (6 bases). V lost 0 bases and J lost 5, with 13 bases in between. Germline loops: CDR1 SGHRS, CDR2 YFSETQ. CDR3 length: 15 amino acids. CDR3 sequence: CASSLEGHRGDTQYF. As DNA, the CDR3 is TGCGCCAGCAGCTTGGAGGGACACCGGGGAGATACGCAGTATTTT.

Turning to this clonotype: One junction end disagrees with the germline gene, perhaps due to a read error. The chain combines TRBV25-1 with TRBJ1-1; 7 bases are shared with TRBD1. This CDR3 contains 13 residues. Germline values: CDR1 MGHDK, CDR2 SYGVNS. The CDR3 here is CASAGQANTEAIF. CDR3 DNA: TGTGCCAGCGCCGGACAGGCGAACACTGAAGCTATCTTT.

The chain is built from TRBV28 and TRBJ2-1; perhaps TRBD2 as D (6 bases). This CDR3 region has 15 residues. Germline CDR1 is MDHEN and CDR2 is SYDVKM. Trimming took 4 bases from V and 4 from J, leaving 14 bases between them. This CDR3 is CASSSSVSSYNEQFF. The DNA for the CDR3 is TGTGCCAGCAGTTCTAGCGTCAGTTCTTACAATGAGCAGTTCTTC.